The present T cell receptor (beta chain) was sequenced within a study of cytomegalovirus exposure and HLA in healthy donors (dated 2017 in TCRdb). Some background on the complete study: In an earlier analysis of fewer than 750 of the donors, under 300 Gb of sequence data and 100 million or so unique TCR beta sequences from roughly 190 million T cells were reported. The number of typed donors differed by locus: roughly 629-640 for A, B, C, DRB1 and DQB1; 522 for DQA1; 606 for DPA1; and roughly 450 for DPB1. Among around 400 genotyped donors of the cohort, an average of about 220,000 unique TCR beta nucleotide sequences was sequenced per donor, of which about 20% were non-productive. A handful of DR-DQ haplotypes were handled as single units for association and clustering because linkage in the cohort was strong. Of the 300 to 400 genotyped donors, about 80% fell in the genetic ancestry cluster associated with self-reported Caucasian donors. Every repertoire in the discovery cohort had been generated on one and the same sequencing platform. Using immunosequencing, the study profiled T cell repertoires from 500 to 800 subjects and related those repertoires to cytomegalovirus serostatus. A later genetic analysis took genome-wide SNP genotypes for about 55% of the 666 donors and used that subset as a discovery cohort. The aim of the study was to test whether cataloging public T cell receptors could identify signatures of past pathogen exposure. Besides the first cohort of 666 subjects, a separate validation cohort made up of around 120 different subjects was used. An early release that covered about 600 HLA-typed donors contained about 300 gigabases of sequencing data and approximately 85 million unique TCR sequences. HLA typing covered class I and class II loci at four-digit resolution. High-throughput TCR immunosequencing, statistical association of individual TCRs with disease status, and machine learning were combined to predict cytomegalovirus infection status. Donor age, sex, ethnicity and CMV serostatus were compiled alongside the repertoire data. A later analysis re-analyzed previously published TCR beta repertoires from 500 to 700 donors and added high-resolution HLA genotyping to study TCR occurrence patterns. In an earlier analysis of around 540 of the donors, high-throughput TCR beta sequencing was used to judge whether each TCR beta V gene segment behaved as functional or pseudogenic. The later analysis used no new phenotypic data to find candidate immune exposures, relying instead on TCR beta sequences and their occurrence across donors. Results the study describes overall, beyond this receptor: When HLA alleles, especially DR and DQ, strongly co-occurred, TCR associations were difficult to assign to individual alleles. A later analysis found that most CMV-associated TCR beta chains appeared HLA-restricted, with HLA associations seemingly driven largely by CMV exposure. Linkage disequilibrium might explain the correlated functional status among segregating V segments, but an unknown experimental factor could not be excluded. Because counts were too low, roughly 18 rarely observed V segments, including chromosome 9 orphons, were left out of the earlier analysis of about 620 of the donors. A total of roughly 160 TCR beta chains were listed by the study as associated with cytomegalovirus. The sequencing pipeline was judged likely to have produced a cluster of highly shared sequence variants as a technical artifact. Sequencing depth was assumed to be roughly uniform across donors in the presence/absence analyses, though that assumption may not hold. CMV serostatus was the only immune exposure information available for the cohort. A later genetic analysis reported fewer N-insertions in productive TCRs among donors in an Asian-associated ancestry cluster than the roughly 620-donor mean. Only TCR beta chains were sequenced in this cohort, and the absence of alpha or paired-chain data limited detectable features. In a later analysis, some 18,000 TCR beta sequences were associated with specific HLA alleles at a false discovery rate of 0.05. A further reported finding was that TCR beta sequences accurately predicted the HLA-A and HLA-B alleles for most subjects in the first cohort. Because the 87-base-pair reads could not distinguish some IMGT-functional V segments, including TRBV6-2 and TRBV6-3, those segments were excluded. It was suggested by the authors that the approach could potentially be generalized to other disease states and immunological phenotypes. According to a later analysis, parvovirus B19, influenza, CMV and Epstein-Barr virus appeared linked to several top co-occurrence clusters. In a later analysis, HLA-associated TCR beta chains showed more clonal expansion and lower generation probabilities than non-associated chains that were equally common. In an earlier analysis of 450 to 750 of the donors, most TCR beta V segments appeared in productive rearrangements about 90% or about 30% of the time, broadly matching IMGT annotations. In vitro tests confirmed that three of the cytomegalovirus-associated TCR beta chains recognize cytomegalovirus antigens. Because HLA typing was missing for some donors at each locus, association tests included only the typed subset. In a later genetic analysis, a missense DCLRE1C variant was associated with V-gene and J-gene trimming of TCR beta chains, and the association was replicated in an independent cohort. According to a later analysis, TCR association rates differed among HLA loci, with DRB1 alleles showing the most associated TCRs and HLA-C alleles showing the fewest. Most TCR sequences were seen in very few donors, while some public TCRs were found in many individuals. In both the original and validation cohorts, the classifier was reported to diagnose cytomegalovirus status with high specificity and sensitivity.

The library was built by means of the immunoSEQ multiplex PCR assay. For the multiplex PCR, a mixture combining 60 forward primers for TCR Vbeta segments and 13 reverse primers for TCR Jbeta segments was used. Amplification of the CDR3 region of rearranged TCR beta genes was performed with a multiplex PCR assay on genomic DNA. On the Illumina HiSeq System, the amplified TCR beta libraries were sequenced as 87-base-pair reads. The authors' pipeline ran thus. In a later analysis, 80 million or so unique TCR beta chains were counted across the roughly 670 repertoires, and roughly 11 million of these chains were shared by at least two donors. A nearest-neighbor algorithm error-corrected the raw reads and collapsed the reads into unique sequences, merging closely related sequences to remove PCR and sequencing errors. CDR3 sequences were aligned to IMGT reference sequences to assign V, D and J gene segments. For a sequence to be retained, a match of at least six nucleotides to both a V gene segment and a J gene segment was required. A rearrangement was called productive if the CDR3 had no stop codons and remained in frame with V and J, and every other rearrangement was called non-productive. CDR3 was defined by IMGT convention, running from the second conserved V-encoded cysteine to the conserved J-encoded phenylalanine. The earlier analysis of approximately 590 of the donors excluded any sequence lacking an unambiguous match to a single V gene segment. In an earlier analysis of a few hundred of the donors, a V segment was called functional when productive rearrangements were above 56.7%, and segregating when the standard deviation between donors exceeded 5%. A statistical classification framework was built to diagnose cytomegalovirus status from the catalog of TCR beta chain sequences. A later analysis assigned V and J genes by comparing TCR nucleotide sequences with IMGT/GENE-DB human TR gene sequences. A later analysis assigned CDR3 sequences and most-parsimonious VDJ recombination scenarios with the TCRdist pipeline. In a later analysis, each TCR beta chain was defined by its CDR3 amino acid sequence together with its V-gene family, and reads without a unique V-gene family were excluded. To address suspected cross-contamination and a sequencing artifact, a later analysis removed several hundred highly shared, low-generation-probability nucleotide sequences. For each public chain, a later analysis derived a clonal expansion index from normalized ranks of inferred template counts within each repertoire. Generation probabilities in a later analysis came from a VDJ recombination model fitted to out-of-frame rearrangements, and those results were checked against IGoR. In a later analysis, TCR-TCR, TCR-HLA and TCR-CMV co-occurrence was scored with hypergeometric tests, and a repertoire-size bias correction was applied to TCR pairs. In a later analysis, false discovery rates were estimated by permuting HLA or CMV assignments 20 times. In a later analysis, co-occurring TCRs were grouped using DBSCAN, with TCRdist sequence similarity added in when clustering inside HLA-allele-positive subsets. For co-occurrence clustering, repertoires with fewer than 30,000 or more than 120,000 public chains were excluded, along with roughly 5 repertoires with anomalous nucleotide sharing. TCRdb took over this immuneACCESS table, retaining in-frame rearrangements with V and J assigned. Such tables are incomplete; in checked studies, under half of the missing clones stem from an unresolved V gene, and the remainder is unexplained. Clonal size and the V and J genes are those of that table, whereas D and trimming came from the DNA. This sample comprises 140,000 or so clones, about 80% of them detected only once. The ten most abundant clones make up approximately 9.7% of the sample.

Turning to this clone: It lacks a known antigen. Base qualities are not at hand, and no much larger clone is one base apart.

The cohort consisted of more than 650 healthy bone marrow donors. All cohort members were sampled while nominally healthy, although unrecorded immune exposures were likely present. The donor was CMV seropositive and was included in the group of around 300 seropositive cohort members. Every donor gave a peripheral blood sample, and the peripheral blood mononuclear cells from that sample were used for TCR beta sequencing. Genomic DNA was extracted from the blood cell samples with the Qiagen DNeasy Blood Extraction Kit. From V the trimming removes 2 bases and from J it removes 0 bases, while the gene matches leave 4 bases of the junction unaccounted for. Its CDR3 holds 17 amino acids, cysteine through phenylalanine. The CDR3 DNA has 51 bases and is translated from base 1. The germline V gene sets CDR1 to SGDLS and CDR2 to YYNGEE.

Material for sequencing was PBMCs. This TCR came from a woman in her sixties or seventies in good health and CMV-seropositive. Here the chain combines TRBV9 and TRBJ2-1; TRBD2 aligns with 11 central bases. The CDR3 region has the sequence CASSVVAGGRSYNEQFF. DNA sequence: TGTGCCAGCAGCGTCGTAGCGGGAGGGCGCTCCTACAATGAGCAGTTCTTC.